This T cell receptor (beta chain) was recorded in a study of blood T cell repertoires in COVID-19. Study-level background: The cDNA or gDNA used as material had been derived from T cells, B-cell-depleted T cells, or PBMCs.

Recruits, aged roughly 18 to 90 years, lived in around 24 US areas. Membership in each cohort depended on participant-reported clinical history. The V segment lost 2 bases and the J segment 4 bases; nucleotides outside the gene matches: 12. The CDR3 consists of 16 residues. Germline V gene sequence: CDR1 SGHRS, CDR2 YFSETQ. Study processing details: Scientists estimated how many nucleated cells there were by amplifying reference gene primers. Some clones are missing from TCRdb's copy, which holds only in-frame ones; the method was immunoSEQ multiplex PCR. From that table come the V and J calls and clone size; the DNA was used to work out D and trimming. The sample contains over 300,000 clones, 65% to 90% of which appear only once.

The sequence derives from a woman younger than 30 who had recovered from COVID-19. Sequences were obtained from PBMCs or T cells enriched from blood (not recorded which). This sequence joins TRBV5-1 and TRBJ2-7, with TRBD1 matching over 7 bases. This CDR3 reads CASSFTLGTAAYEQYF. CDR3 DNA: TGCGCCAGCAGCTTTACACTCGGGACAGCGGCTTACGAGCAGTACTTC.